This T cell receptor beta chain was found in a study of CD8+CD57+ T cells in acquired aplastic anemia. Study overall: Average DNA yield from sorted CD4+ and CD8+ cells was about 3 ug.

Researchers used genomic DNA as the template to profile TCR beta VDJ and CDR3. MiXCR was run by TCRdb on the reads, yielding one entry per CDR3 protein. This table holds just over 450,000 distinct CDR3 sequences, more than 25% found once. In patients chosen for sequencing, flow cytometry had shown CD8+CD57+ cell expansion. A severe acquired aplastic anemia diagnosis applied to all patients. No therapy was given to patients before blood sampling. The sequenced material came from sorted CD4+, CD8+, or CD8+CD57+ T cells (not recorded which) from PBMCs. The source of this sequence is a human donor with aplastic anemia.

In DNA, the CDR3 is TGTGCCAGCAGTTATTCAAGACTAGCGGGGATCTCCTACGAGCAGTACTTC. Encoded protein: CASSYSRLAGISYEQYF. This rearrangement joins TRBV6-5 to TRBJ2-7, with 11 bases fitting TRBD2. V was pared by 3 bases and J by 0 bases, with 7 bases of the junction left unmatched. CDR1 and CDR2 from the germline V gene are MNHEY and SVGAGI. The CDR3 spans 17 residues.